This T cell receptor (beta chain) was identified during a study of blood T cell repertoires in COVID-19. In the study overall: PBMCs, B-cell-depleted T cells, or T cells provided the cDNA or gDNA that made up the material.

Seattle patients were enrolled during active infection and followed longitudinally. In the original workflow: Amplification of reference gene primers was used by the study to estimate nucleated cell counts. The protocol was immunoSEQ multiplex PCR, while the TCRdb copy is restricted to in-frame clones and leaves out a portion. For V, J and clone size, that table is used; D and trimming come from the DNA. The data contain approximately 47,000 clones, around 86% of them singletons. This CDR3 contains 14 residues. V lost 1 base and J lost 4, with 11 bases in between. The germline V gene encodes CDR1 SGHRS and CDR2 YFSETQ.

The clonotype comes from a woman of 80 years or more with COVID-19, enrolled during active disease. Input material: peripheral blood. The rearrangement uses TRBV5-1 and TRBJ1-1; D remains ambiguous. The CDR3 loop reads CASSLPTLSTEAFF. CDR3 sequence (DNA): TGCGCCAGCAGCTTGCCTACGTTGAGCACTGAAGCTTTCTTT.